The 21 T cell receptor beta chains in this list originate from one sample, sequenced in a study of cytomegalovirus exposure and HLA in healthy donors. In the PCR, 60 Vbeta and 13 Jbeta primers were used. The repertoire was sequenced with immunoSEQ multiplex PCR; TCRdb's copy has only in-frame clones and lacks some. The listing contains 95,000 to 110,000 clones. Sample: PBMCs. Source of these receptors: a man aged 35 to 55 in good health and CMV-seronegative.

For this clone: An end of the junction does not agree with germline; a read error may underlie this. This chain's CDR3 is CASSFSGIGPSTDTLYF. In DNA form, the CDR3 reads TGTGCCAGCAGTTTCTCCGGGATAGGGCCGAGCACGGATACGCTGTATTTT. The J gene is TRBJ2-3, the V gene TRBV27; possible D gene TRBD2, 5 bases. The CDR3 length is 17 residues. Germline-derived CDR1 and CDR2 are MNHEY and SMNVEV (reference sequence).

CDR3 sequence reads: CASKREAGTDTQYF. The CDR3 coding sequence is TGTGCCAGCAAAAGGGAGGCAGGGACAGATACGCAGTATTTT. The V call is TRBV14, the J call TRBJ2-3; D is perhaps TRBD2 (6 bases). CDR1 SGHDN and CDR2 FVKESK come from the germline V gene. V was clipped by 7 bases and J by 3 bases, with 14 bases between them. The CDR3 is 14 amino acids.

The chain uses TRBV4-1 and TRBJ2-6, with 11 bases matching TRBD2. The CDR3 spans 19 residues. Germline loops: CDR1 MGHRA, CDR2 YSYEKL. Losses at the gene ends were 0 bases for V and 4 bases for J; bases not matched to a gene: 8. CDR3 region: CASSQDPLAGGPGANVLTF. CDR3 DNA sequence: TGCGCCAGCAGCCAAGATCCCTTAGCGGGAGGGCCAGGGGCCAACGTCCTGACTTTC.

The rearrangement joins TRBV5-4 to TRBJ2-5; 8 bases line up with TRBD2. The last part of the DNA fits TRBJ2-7 better; the J call may be wrong. The germline V gene has CDR1 SGHNT and CDR2 YYREEE (reference sequence). This CDR3 comprises 13 residues. The CDR3 sequence: CASSGGGTYEQYF. The CDR3 DNA sequence: TGTGCCAGCAGCGGCGGGGGGACTTACGAGCAGTACTTC.

The chain joins TRBV4-3 to TRBJ1-3, with 9 bases matching TRBD1. This CDR3 spans 16 amino acids. The trim removed 1 base at V and 3 bases at J, leaving 4 bases unmatched. Germline CDR1 and CDR2: LGHNA and YSLEER. CDR3 bases: TGCGCCAGCAGCCAAGGGACAGGGGTGGGTGGAAACACCATATATTTT. Protein: CASSQGTGVGGNTIYF.

The chain joins TRBV7-2 to TRBJ2-7, with 9 positions matching TRBD2. CDR1 is SGHTA and CDR2 is FQGNSA in the germline V gene. The CDR3 is made up of 16 amino acids. Germline trimming cut 5 bases from V and 2 bases from J; bases unmatched to any gene: 10. The CDR3 protein is CASSLLLAGPPYEQYF. The CDR3 DNA sequence: TGTGCCAGCAGCCTACTTCTAGCGGGGCCGCCCTACGAGCAGTACTTC.

V and J are TRBV7-2 and TRBJ1-2; TRBD1 matches at 9 bases. V was clipped by 5 bases and J by 6 bases; unmatched bases: 10. Germline lookup yields CDR1 SGHTA and CDR2 FQGNSA. The length of the CDR3 is 15 residues. For the CDR3, the DNA is TGTGCCAGCAGCACCTATCGGGACAGGGAGGATGGCTACACCTTC. The encoded protein is CASSTYRDREDGYTF. Filled out from reference TRBV7-2 and TRBJ1-2, the complete variable domain reads GAGVSQSPSNKVTEKGKDVELRCDPISGHTALYWYRQSLGQGLEFLIYFQGNSAPDKSGLPSDRFSAERTGGSVSTLTIQRTQQEDSAVYLCASSTYRDREDGYTFGSGTRLTVV.

This chain links TRBV4-1 with TRBJ2-3; the match to TRBD2 covers 10 bases. The V and J ends lost 0 bases and 0 bases, in that order; junction bases with no gene match: 3. The CDR3 totals 17 residues. CDR1 is MGHRA and CDR2 is YSYEKL in the germline V gene. DNA for the CDR3: TGCGCCAGCAGCCAAGATCCTAGCGGGAGTAGCACAGATACGCAGTATTTT. As protein: CASSQDPSGSSTDTQYF.

The gene calls are TRBV2 and TRBJ1-6; possible D gene TRBD1, 5 bases. The CDR3 totals 13 residues. V lost 6 bases and J 9 bases, leaving 12 bases between the germline ends. Germline assignment: CDR1 SNHLY and CDR2 FYNNEI. The DNA of the CDR3 is TGTGCCAGCAGCGTGGGGGGTATTTCACCCCTCCACTTT. Amino acids: CASSVGGISPLHF.

The rearrangement joins TRBV2 to TRBJ1-2; the D is unclear. The CDR3 loop spans 11 amino acids. Per the germline V gene, CDR1 is SNHLY and CDR2 is FYNNEI. Between the trimmed V and J ends, which lost 4 bases and 3 bases, there was a span of 3 bases. The CDR3 sequence is CASSADYGYTF. Written as DNA, the CDR3 is TGTGCCAGCAGTGCCGACTATGGCTACACCTTC. Full variable domain (outside the CDR3, taken from reference TRBV2 and TRBJ1-2): EPEVTQTPSHQVTQMGQEVILRCVPISNHLYFYWYRQILGQKVEFLVSFYNNEISEKSEIFDDQFSVERPDGSNFTLKIRSTKLEDSAMYFCASSADYGYTFGSGTRLTVV.

The chain joins TRBV6-1 to TRBJ1-4, with a tentative D call TRBD1 (6 bases). Germline V lookup: CDR1 MNHNS, CDR2 SASEGT. The CDR3 is 17 residues long. V lost 0 bases and J 2 bases, leaving 13 bases between the germline ends. The CDR3 region is CASSEAGDRFTNEKLFF. CDR3 bases: TGTGCCAGCAGTGAAGCGGGAGACAGGTTTACTAATGAAAAACTGTTTTTT.

The chain carries TRBV6-5 and TRBJ1-2, with 7 bases lining up with TRBD1. Germline lookup yields CDR1 MNHEY and CDR2 SVGAGI. The V segment lost 6 bases and the J segment 7 bases; nucleotides outside the gene matches: 11. The CDR3 is 14 amino acids. CDR3 residues: CASRARDSLRGYTF. CDR3 sequence (DNA): TGTGCCAGCAGGGCTCGGGACAGCCTTCGTGGCTACACCTTC.

The gene calls are TRBV4-2 and TRBJ2-7; D possibly corresponds to TRBD1 (6 bases). Germline assignment: CDR1 LGHNA and CDR2 YNFKEQ. Deletions cut 0 bases from V and 2 bases from J, with 11 bases between. The CDR3 sequence is 15 residues long. Here the CDR3 reads CASSQEDRTAYEQYF. The DNA of the CDR3 is TGTGCCAGCAGCCAAGAAGACAGGACCGCCTACGAGCAGTACTTC.

The chain is built from TRBV5-1 and TRBJ2-7; 14 bases line up with TRBD2. V lost 3 bases and J lost 0; bases outside the gene matches: 5. This CDR3 has 17 residues. The V gene's germline CDR1 is SGHRS and CDR2 YFSETQ. CDR3 coding DNA: TGCGCCAGCAGCTGGGGACTAGCGGGGGACCCCTCCTACGAGCAGTACTTC. Protein product: CASSWGLAGDPSYEQYF.

The chain uses TRBV2 and TRBJ2-5; 12 bases line up with TRBD1. The closer fit of TRBJ2-7 to the DNA end suggests the J call may be wrong. Per the germline V gene, CDR1 is SNHLY and CDR2 is FYNNEI. The CDR3 covers 16 residues. CDR3: CASSDVGQGAFFEQYF. CDR3 nucleotides: TGTGCCAGCAGTGACGTGGGACAGGGGGCGTTTTTCGAGCAGTACTTC.

The genes are TRBV5-1 and TRBJ1-2, with 7 positions matching TRBD1. Germline CDR1 reads SGHRS; CDR2 reads YFSETQ. V lost 0 bases to trimming and J lost 4 bases; unmatched junction nucleotides: 9. The CDR3 extends over 16 amino acids. CDR3 nucleotides: TGCGCCAGCAGCTTGGCCGCAGGACAGGAAATCTATGGCTACACCTTC. This translates into CASSLAAGQEIYGYTF.

V gene TRBV19 combines with J gene TRBJ1-2, with 8 bases lining up with TRBD1. The trim removed 4 bases at V and 4 bases at J, leaving 2 bases unmatched. This CDR3 region has 13 residues. Germline V gene sequence: CDR1 LNHDA, CDR2 SQIVND (reference sequence). CDR3 in amino acids: CASSRDRSYGYTF. For the CDR3, the DNA is TGTGCCAGTAGTAGGGACAGGAGCTATGGCTACACCTTC.

The chain uses TRBV5-6 and TRBJ1-2; TRBD1 is a possible D gene (5 bases). The V and J ends lost 1 base and 0 bases respectively, with 10 bases between them. Per germline, CDR1 SGHDT and CDR2 YYEEEE. The CDR3 is 15 residues long. CDR3 bases: TGTGCCAGCAGCTTGTGGGGGGGTTCTAACTATGGCTACACCTTC. It specifies CASSLWGGSNYGYTF.

The chain recombines TRBV29-1 with TRBJ1-1, with no clear D. Germline CDR1 and CDR2: SQVTM and ANQGSEA. CDR3 length: 11 amino acids. V dropped 2 bases and J dropped 4 bases, with 5 bases sitting between them. The CDR3 sequence is CSVERSTEAFF. DNA for the CDR3: TGCAGCGTTGAACGGTCCACTGAAGCTTTCTTT.

Details on this clone: Other nucleotide sequences from this sample produce the same CDR3. The genes are TRBV6-1 and TRBJ1-1, with D hard to call. V was cut by 6 bases and J by 5 bases, with 10 bases left in between. CDR1 is MNHNS, CDR2 SASEGT, per germline. CDR3 length equals 12 residues. The CDR3 sequence is CASRAGSTEAFF. The DNA of the CDR3 is TGTGCCAGCAGGGCAGGTAGTACTGAAGCTTTCTTT.

CDR3 loop: CASSPPDRDNEQYF. CDR3 coding DNA: TGTGCCAGCAGTCCACCTGACAGGGACAACGAGCAGTACTTC. The chain is built from TRBV27 and TRBJ2-7; 7 nucleotides match TRBD1. The CDR3 extends over 14 amino acids. From germline, CDR1 is MNHEY and CDR2 SMNVEV (reference sequence). Trimming removed 5 bases from V and 5 bases from J; junction bases left unmatched: 9.